This entry describes one T cell receptor beta chain. This clone was recorded only once. The antigen this receptor binds is unknown. Nothing much larger sits one base from this clone, and base qualities are not available. The data derive from a study of long-term antiretroviral therapy in people with HIV (dated by TCRdb to the early 2020s). A note on the overall study: Collection of the earliest samples took place about a decade ahead of the 2015 WHO recommendation for immediate ART, at a time when ART was typically delayed until CD4 counts fell. A total of roughly 200 cryopreserved PBMC samples came from 25 to 35 adults with confirmed HIV infection and were collected serially over a mean of approximately 6 years (range 1-12). Test extractions of a monoclonal T-cell line alongside a few dozen polyclonal samples showed no cross-contamination during QIAcube processing. Whether ART initiation and durable HIV suppression were associated with changes in peripheral blood TRB repertoire composition and diversity was tested in a retrospective serial study. Of the roughly 30 participants with HIV, ten to eleven were female. What the work shows at the level of the full study, not this receptor alone: CDR3 length ranges in HIV repertoires were narrower than in controls, and network structure suggested an antigen-experienced repertoire with only a slight naive shift after ART. Inferences about post-ART repertoire changes are limited because no data were available on ART adherence, viral resistance or therapy changes. Because pre-ART samples had limited cell numbers, unsorted PBMC were profiled rather than sorted CD4+ and CD8+ T cells. At every time point, the repertoire was dominated by expanded TRB clones first identified before ART initiation, although this dominance fluctuated and, in many PLHIV, declined after ART. The samples were dated from the mid-2000s to the late 2010s, and the ART regimens that were used may be less effective than current ART regimens. Owing to limited PBMC availability, only the TCR beta chain was sequenced, without alpha chain pairing. Starting ART was linked to a significant rise in TRB diversity, yet even with long-term ART the diversity remained significantly lower than in transplant donor controls.

Inclusion was restricted to participants for whom at least one PBMC sample before ART initiation and at least two post-ART samples were available. Treatment was received in the United States of America by all participants with HIV. Before DNA extraction, cryopreserved samples of roughly 0.9-11 million PBMC were thawed and then washed. At the time of the earliest PBMC sample, participants with HIV were aged between roughly 20 and 54 years. Each participant contributed PBMC samples from 1-4 timepoints before ART initiation and 2-8 timepoints after ART initiation, with a median of 7 samples. For every participant, serial HIV viral load, CD4+ T-cell count, ART history and demographic data were obtained. Genomic DNA was extracted from unsorted PBMC with a Qiagen kit on a QIAcube, processed in batches of 12 samples. Sequencing of the TRB variable region was done with the immunoSEQ hsTCRB v3.0 assay at survey level resolution. The target sequencing depth for TRB was roughly 35,000-50,000 T-cell genomes per sample. Pooled TRB libraries were sequenced on an Illumina MiSeq with a v3 150-cycle kit. In the original analysis: Analysis of repertoires was carried out in R inside a reproducible Nextflow workflow spanning QC, data transformation and analysis. LymphoSeq2, an R package for exploring AIRR-Seq data, was used to implement the custom analyses. Four samples that yielded fewer than 5000 total TRB sequences were excluded, so that approximately 200 HIV repertoires were analyzed. Of the approximately 190 retained HIV repertoires, approximately 60 were collected before and about 130 after ART initiation. Repertoires were downsampled to 5000 TRB nucleotide sequences, and summary statistics were averaged over 100 downsampling iterations. Only TRB sequences with CDR3 regions of at least seven amino acids were retained for analysis. Diversity was measured with a Shannon entropy-derived clonality score and the Gini coefficient. In the repertoire networks, any two of the top 5000 CDR3 amino acid sequences were connected whenever the two sequences differed by an edit distance of one. For TRB CDR3 amino acid sequences, GLIPH2 was used to predict antigen specificity groups and MHC restriction. Known CMV, EBV, HIV or tissue antigen associations were flagged by matching CDR3 amino acid sequences against VDJdb and McPAS-TCR. Pre-ART, post-ART and control groups were compared with Wilcoxon signed-rank tests and Holm-Bonferroni correction. This is the immuneACCESS table as TCRdb keeps it, with only in-frame sequences that have V and J called. A part of the clones is gone; compared with another copy, unresolved V genes explain less than half, and the rest is unexplained. V and J calls and clone size are given by that table; D and trimming were obtained from the DNA. The sample has around 20,000 clones on record, 78% of them singletons. The biggest ten clones account for 7.8% of the sample.

From the cysteine up to the phenylalanine, the CDR3 has a length of 15 residues. The CDR3 DNA has 45 bases and is translated from base 1. The junction shows trimming of 0 bases on V and 4 bases on J, plus 11 bases between the germline ends. Sequences SGHKS (CDR1) and YYEKEE (CDR2) are obtained from the germline V gene (reference sequence). Sequences were derived from unsorted PBMCs, sampled at the start of antiretroviral therapy, before treatment. The rearranged chain carries TRBV5-5 and TRBJ1-5; the D gene cannot be resolved reliably. The receptor was derived from a woman aged 40 to 50 with HIV. The CDR3 reads as follows: CASSLVSGINQPQHF. The sequence in DNA is TGTGCCAGCAGCTTGGTCTCGGGAATTAATCAGCCCCAGCATTTT.